This passage covers 25 T cell receptor beta chains from one sample sequenced in a study of control samples from healthy donors and cancer patients. Here immunoSEQ multiplex PCR was the method, and the copy in TCRdb shows in-frame clones only, minus some. The sample consists of around 13,000 clones, around 94% of them appearing once. Input material: PBMCs. The receptors were sampled from a man at least 80 years old with lung cancer.

This clone came up once. The V call is TRBV6-4, the J call TRBJ2-1; D gene unclear. Germline V gene sequence: CDR1 MRHNA, CDR2 SNTAGT. This CDR3 is built from 15 residues. Trimming took 3 bases from V and 1 from J, leaving 10 bases between them. DNA of the CDR3: TGTGCCAGCAGTGAGGTTACGGGTTCCTACAATGAGCAGTTCTTC. It translates to CASSEVTGSYNEQFF.

The chain uses TRBV3-1 (or the pseudogene TRBV3-2) and TRBJ1-6; D unresolved. This CDR3 spans 12 amino acids. Trimming shortened V by 2 bases and J by 10 bases, and 6 bases separated the two germline ends. Germline loops: CDR1 LGHDT, CDR2 YNNKEL (reference sequence). The CDR3 DNA sequence: TGTGCCAGCAGCCAACCGAGGTCACCCCTCCACTTT. Protein product: CASSQPRSPLHF.

This rearrangement joins TRBV2 to TRBJ1-5; TRBD1 matches at 9 bases. This CDR3 contains 19 residues. V trimming: 3 bases; J trimming: 0 bases; junction bases outside the gene matches: 12. Germline CDR1 reads SNHLY; CDR2 reads FYNNEI. As DNA, the CDR3 is TGTGCCAGCAGTGAGAGGGAGACAGGGGGTGCCCTTAGCAATCAGCCCCAGCATTTT. Protein sequence: CASSERETGGALSNQPQHF.

The chain joins TRBV5-1 to TRBJ1-6, with D possibly TRBD1 on 6 matching bases. Trimming took off 4 bases at V and 5 bases at J, with 10 bases between the two ends. The CDR3 is 14 amino acids. In germline, CDR1 is SGHRS, CDR2 YFSETQ. CDR3 DNA: TGCGCCAGCAGCCCAGGGGTGAATAATTCACCCCTCCACTTT. Its translation is CASSPGVNNSPLHF.

The rearrangement uses TRBV6-4 and TRBJ1-2; D remains ambiguous. The ends were cut back, 6 bases at V and 4 bases at J, with 15 bases in the middle. From germline, CDR1 is MRHNA and CDR2 SNTAGT. The CDR3 is 14 residues long. The CDR3 is CASRGWTAGYGYTF. CDR3 coding DNA: TGTGCCAGCAGGGGGTGGACGGCCGGCTATGGCTACACCTTC.

The rearrangement uses TRBV6-2 or TRBV6-3 and TRBJ1-1; D is undetermined. Deletions cut 5 bases from V and 6 bases from J, with 13 bases between. The germline CDR1 and CDR2 sequences are MNHEY and SVGEGT. The CDR3 consists of 13 residues. The CDR3 nucleotides read TGTGCCAGCAGTGCTGAGACATGGGCTGAAGCTTTCTTT. Translation: CASSAETWAEAFF.

The chain carries TRBV7-2 and TRBJ1-3; 8 bases are shared with TRBD1. Germline V gene data show CDR1 as SGHTA and CDR2 as FQGNSA. Losses at the gene ends were 2 bases for V and 0 bases for J; bases not matched to a gene: 6. The CDR3 spans 17 residues. The CDR3 DNA is TGTGCCAGCAGCTTATGGACAGGGACCCTCTCTGGAAACACCATATATTTT. Translated: CASSLWTGTLSGNTIYF.

The chain employs TRBV18 and TRBJ1-2; 7 nucleotides agree with TRBD1. V shed 6 bases, J shed 6 bases, and the junction held 16 bases outside the gene matches. This CDR3 region has 16 residues. Germline V gene data show CDR1 as KGHSH and CDR2 as LQKENI. The CDR3 bases are TGTGCCAGCTCGCCCGGGACAGCAGGCGATAGAAATGGCTACACCTTC. Translating it yields CASSPGTAGDRNGYTF. Based on the CDR3 plus reference TRBV18 and TRBJ1-2, the full variable domain is NAGVMQNPRHLVRRRGQEARLRCSPMKGHSHVYWYRQLPEEGLKFMVYLQKENIIDESGMPKERFSAEFPKEGPSILRIQQVVRGDSAAYFCASSPGTAGDRNGYTFGSGTRLTVV.

This clone appeared a single time. This rearrangement joins TRBV19 to TRBJ2-2, with D perhaps TRBD1 (5 bases). The CDR3 has 16 amino acids. Germline lookup yields CDR1 LNHDA and CDR2 SQIVND (reference sequence). Trimming removed 2 bases at V and 3 bases at J, with 13 bases between. DNA for the CDR3: TGTGCCAGTAGTATATCGCCCCAGGGTGACACCGGGGAGCTGTTTTTT. This sequence encodes CASSISPQGDTGELFF. Full variable domain (missing parts from reference TRBV19 and TRBJ2-2): DGGITQSPKYLFRKEGQNVTLSCEQNLNHDAMYWYRQDPGQGLRLIYYSQIVNDFQKGDIAEGYSVSREKKESFPLTVTSAQKNPTAFYLCASSISPQGDTGELFFGEGSRLTVL.

The rearrangement uses TRBV6-5 and TRBJ1-5; no clear D. V was trimmed by 5 bases and J by 4 bases, leaving 12 bases between them. The CDR3 loop spans 14 amino acids. The germline gives CDR1 MNHEY, CDR2 SVGAGI. CDR3 loop: CASSPGSGNQPQHF. Written as DNA, the CDR3 is TGTGCCAGCAGTCCGGGGTCTGGGAATCAGCCCCAGCATTTT.

The rearrangement joins TRBV5-1 to TRBJ2-1, with D perhaps matching TRBD1 or TRBD2 (5 bases each). The germline V gene has CDR1 SGHRS and CDR2 YFSETQ. The CDR3 runs to 14 residues. The ends were cut back, 2 bases at V and 3 bases at J, with 9 bases in the middle. The CDR3 DNA is TGCGCCAGCAGCTTCGGGACGAACTACAATGAGCAGTTCTTC. Translating gives CASSFGTNYNEQFF.

This sequence joins TRBV6-5 and TRBJ2-3; no firm D call. With 6 bases removed from V and 4 bases from J, the gap between germline ends came to 11 bases. The germline CDR1 and CDR2 sequences are MNHEY and SVGAGI. The CDR3 is 13 residues long. In DNA form, the CDR3 reads TGTGCCAGCAGGAGCCAAGGTCCAGATACGCAGTATTTT. As protein: CASRSQGPDTQYF.

V and J are TRBV5-1 and TRBJ1-2; 7 bases map to TRBD1. CDR3 size: 15 residues. V was clipped by 4 bases and J by 5 bases; unmatched bases: 11. Germline CDR1 and CDR2: SGHRS and YFSETQ. CDR3 sequence (DNA): TGCGCCAGCAGCCTGAGTCACAGGGGTTATTATGGCTACACCTTC. Translated: CASSLSHRGYYGYTF.

V usage is TRBV5-8 and J usage is TRBJ1-1; 7 nucleotides match TRBD1. Germline V gene lookup returns CDR1 SGHTS and CDR2 YDEGEE. The CDR3 totals 14 residues. Trimming cost V 4 bases and J 0 bases; bases outside gene matches: 3. CDR3 DNA sequence: TGTGCCAGCAGCCCTGGGACAGTGAACACTGAAGCTTTCTTT. It codes for CASSPGTVNTEAFF.

The V gene is TRBV28, the J gene TRBJ2-5; no clear D gene. The CDR3 has 14 residues. Germline CDR1 MDHEN, CDR2 SYDVKM. V was shortened by 1 base and J by 2 bases, with 8 bases between the two germline ends. DNA for the CDR3: TGTGCCAGCAGTTTATCTCCGCAACAAGAGACCCAGTACTTC. Protein product: CASSLSPQQETQYF.

The chain is built from TRBV7-3 and TRBJ2-1, with TRBD2 matching 9 bases. J was trimmed by 9 bases and V by 0 bases; bases with no gene match: 12. This CDR3 has 17 amino acids. Germline lookup yields CDR1 SGHTA and CDR2 FQGTGA. DNA of the CDR3: TGTGCCAGCAGCTTAACTAGGGTAGCGGGGGCGGTTGTTGAGCAGTTCTTC. This gives the protein CASSLTRVAGAVVEQFF.

This chain joins TRBV12-3 or TRBV12-4 and TRBJ1-5; no reliable D call. The CDR3 totals 13 residues. V dropped 0 bases and J dropped 8 bases, with 8 bases sitting between them. CDR3 region: CASSLATLEPQHF. CDR3 DNA sequence: TGTGCCAGCAGTTTAGCGACTTTGGAGCCCCAGCATTTT.

V is TRBV27 and J is TRBJ1-1, with 9 bases matching TRBD1. Trimming removed 6 bases from V and 3 bases from J; junction bases left unmatched: 8. The CDR3 extends over 15 amino acids. The germline CDR1 and CDR2 sequences are MNHEY and SMNVEV (reference sequence). CDR3 coding DNA: TGTGCCAGCAGAGGGACAGGGAGGGGGGACACTGAAGCTTTCTTT. It encodes CASRGTGRGDTEAFF.

CDR3 amino acids: CASSVVAGSTDTQYF. The DNA for the CDR3 is TGTGCCAGCAGCGTAGTTGCGGGATCCACAGATACGCAGTATTTT. This chain joins TRBV9 and TRBJ2-3, with a possible D match to TRBD2 (6 bases). This CDR3 spans 15 amino acids. CDR1 and CDR2 from the germline V gene are SGDLS and YYNGEE. Trimming stripped 0 bases from V and 2 bases from J, with 10 bases between.

This chain uses TRBV3-1 (or the pseudogene TRBV3-2) with TRBJ1-1; D is uncertain. The CDR3 has 15 residues. CDR1 is LGHDT and CDR2 is YNNKEL in the germline V gene (reference sequence). The V and J ends lost 0 bases and 5 bases respectively, with 13 bases between them. CDR3 sequence: CASSQDAGRETEAFF. CDR3 coding DNA: TGTGCCAGCAGCCAAGATGCCGGCCGGGAGACTGAAGCTTTCTTT.

The V gene is TRBV5-6, the J gene TRBJ2-1, with TRBD2 identical over 12 bases. The CDR3 runs to 18 residues. The junction had 4 bases not matched to a gene; V was cut back by 0 bases and J by 0 bases. Germline CDR1 is SGHDT and CDR2 is YYEEEE. CDR3 bases: TGTGCCAGCAGCTTGGGGACTAGCGGGGCCAGCTCCTACAATGAGCAGTTCTTC. This translates into CASSLGTSGASSYNEQFF.

The chain employs TRBV9 and TRBJ2-4, with 8 positions matching TRBD2. This CDR3 is built from 18 residues. V shed 2 bases and J 7 bases; nucleotides not matched to a gene: 17. Germline V lookup: CDR1 SGDLS, CDR2 YYNGEE. CDR3 DNA sequence: TGTGCCAGCAGCGTTTCCCCCTCTACCCCCGGGGGGGCTAACATTCAGTACTTC. Protein sequence: CASSVSPSTPGGANIQYF. Variable domain in full (rest from reference TRBV9 and TRBJ2-4): DSGVTQTPKHLITATGQRVTLRCSPRSGDLSVYWYQQSLDQGLQFLIQYYNGEERAKGNILERFSAQQFPDLHSELNLSSLELGDSALYFCASSVSPSTPGGANIQYFGAGTRLSVL.

This chain uses TRBV12-5 with TRBJ1-5; D is perhaps TRBD1 (5 bases). The CDR3 covers 14 residues. V was pared by 6 bases and J by 4 bases, with 13 bases between. Germline V gene sequence: CDR1 LGHNT, CDR2 FRNRAP. The CDR3 loop reads CASGSLGGNQPQHF. As DNA, the CDR3 is TGTGCTAGTGGCAGTTTGGGGGGTAATCAGCCCCAGCATTTT.

The gene calls are TRBV3-1 (or the pseudogene TRBV3-2) and TRBJ1-5, with D unclear. Between the trimmed V and J ends, which lost 0 bases and 7 bases, there was a span of 10 bases. This CDR3 contains 14 residues. Germline values: CDR1 LGHDT, CDR2 YNNKEL (reference sequence). Written as DNA, the CDR3 is TGTGCCAGCAGCCAAGAACGGAGAGGCCAGCCCCAGCATTTT. Translation: CASSQERRGQPQHF.

The chain links TRBV19 to TRBJ1-2, with D possibly matching TRBD1 (6 bases). The germline gives CDR1 LNHDA, CDR2 SQIVND (reference sequence). Trimming shortened V by 5 bases and J by 7 bases, and 17 bases separated the two germline ends. The CDR3 consists of 14 residues. Written as DNA, the CDR3 is TGTGCCAGTAGTCGGGACAACCCCGTCGGTGGCTACACCTTC. Translation: CASSRDNPVGGYTF.